The 11 T cell receptor beta chains below all came from one sample that was sequenced in a study of blood T cells in healthy people across ages. The second PCR ran 7 to 11 cycles with a sample-barcoded 5' primer and J-beta primers. TCRdb re-called the 5' RACE reads with MiXCR, one entry per CDR3 protein. The table includes approximately 800,000 distinct CDR3 sequences, around 25% detected once. The data also belong to a second study, concerning T cells of mothers and their children.

Sequenced sample: blood. The origin of the receptors is a boy younger than 18 in good health.

This chain uses TRBV3-1 with TRBJ1-3; D is uncertain. The CDR3 has 16 residues. V shed 0 bases and J shed 0 bases, with 9 bases lying between them. Per germline, CDR1 LGHDT and CDR2 YNNKEL (reference sequence). This chain's CDR3 is CASSQDAANSGNTIYF. The DNA for the CDR3 is TGTGCCAGCAGCCAAGATGCAGCAAACTCTGGAAACACCATATATTTT.

This CDR3 is CAWSGTSGNSYNEQFF. The CDR3 DNA is TGTGCCTGGAGTGGGACTAGCGGAAACTCCTACAATGAGCAGTTCTTC. V usage is TRBV30 and J usage is TRBJ2-1; 10 bases are a match to TRBD2. In germline, CDR1 is GTSNPN, CDR2 SVGIG (reference sequence). V shed 1 base and J 0 bases; nucleotides not matched to a gene: 3. This CDR3 spans 16 amino acids.

This clonotype was found a few times. The gene calls are TRBV7-9 and TRBJ1-2, with 7 bases matching TRBD1. Trimming cost V 1 base and J 10 bases; bases outside gene matches: 6. Germline V gene data show CDR1 as SEHNR and CDR2 as FQNEAQ (reference sequence). The CDR3 totals 13 residues. The CDR3 nucleotides read TGTGCCAGCAGCTTAGTGTCTGGGACAGACTACACCTTC. Residues: CASSLVSGTDYTF.

The gene calls are TRBV11-2 and TRBJ2-2; D is ambiguous. CDR3 length: 14 amino acids. Germline CDR1 and CDR2: SGHAT and FQNNGV. The V end was cut by 7 bases, the J end by 4 bases, with 13 bases between. Written as DNA, the CDR3 is TGTGCCAGCAACACCAGACCCCTCACCGGGGAGCTGTTTTTT. Protein: CASNTRPLTGELFF.

This clonotype was counted between two and nine times. This sequence joins TRBV3-1 and TRBJ1-6, with 7 bases lining up with TRBD1. The junction had 10 bases not matched to a gene; V was cut back by 4 bases and J by 7 bases. The CDR3 is 16 amino acids. Germline V gene lookup returns CDR1 LGHDT and CDR2 YNNKEL (reference sequence). CDR3 protein: CASSLQRQGSNSPLHF. In nucleotides, the CDR3 is TGTGCCAGCAGCCTACAACGACAGGGATCCAATTCACCCCTCCACTTT.

The chain has TRBV10-3 and TRBJ2-7; 8 bases align to TRBD2. V shed 9 bases and J 5 bases; nucleotides not matched to a gene: 9. The length of the CDR3 is 13 residues. CDR1 is ENHRY, CDR2 SYGVKD, per germline. The CDR3 sequence: CAIGTSGSDEQYF. The CDR3, as DNA: TGTGCCATTGGGACTAGTGGTTCAGACGAGCAGTACTTC.

The chain is built from TRBV20-1 and TRBJ2-3, with TRBD2 matching 12 bases. In germline, CDR1 is DFQATT, CDR2 SNEGSKA (reference sequence). The CDR3 is 15 residues long. V dropped 6 bases and J dropped 3; count of bases not matched to a gene: 7. This chain's CDR3 is CSALRTSGITDTQYF. The DNA of the CDR3 is TGCAGTGCGCTTCGGACTAGCGGGATAACAGATACGCAGTATTTT.

This clonotype was observed a few times. The V gene is TRBV7-9, the J gene TRBJ1-4; a weak D match, TRBD1 (6 bases). The CDR3 totals 14 residues. Germline assignment: CDR1 SEHNR and CDR2 FQNEAQ (reference sequence). V was trimmed by 3 bases and J by 1 base, leaving 6 bases between them. CDR3 nucleotide sequence: TGTGCCAGCAGCTTGGACAGAACTAATGAAAAACTGTTTTTT. Amino acids: CASSLDRTNEKLFF.

To note about this clonotype: One end of the junction is discordant with germline, which a read error may explain. V usage is TRBV5-5 and J usage is TRBJ2-1; 11 nucleotides agree with TRBD2. The closer fit of TRBJ2-7 to the DNA end suggests the J call may be wrong. The CDR3 is 15 amino acids. Germline assignment: CDR1 SGHKS and CDR2 YYEKEE (reference sequence). CDR3 sequence reads: CAGSLLAGDFDEQYF. For the CDR3, the DNA is TGTGCCGGCAGCCTACTAGCGGGAGATTTCGACGAGCAGTACTTC.

The rearrangement links TRBV24-1 to TRBJ2-1; D is undetermined. V lost 0 bases and J lost 9, with 8 bases in between. The CDR3 runs 13 residues. Germline CDR1 is KGHDR and CDR2 is SFDVKD. The CDR3 region has the DNA TGTGCCACCAGTGATTTGCCACTTAGTGAGCAGTTCTTC. Residues: CATSDLPLSEQFF.

V is TRBV5-6 and J is TRBJ1-1; the D gene is possibly TRBD1 (5 bases). CDR3 length: 13 amino acids. With 2 bases removed from V and 5 bases from J, the gap between germline ends came to 10 bases. Germline assignment: CDR1 SGHDT and CDR2 YYEEEE. The CDR3 DNA is TGTGCCAGCAGCTTTTTCAAGGGGACTGAAGCTTTCTTT. Protein: CASSFFKGTEAFF.